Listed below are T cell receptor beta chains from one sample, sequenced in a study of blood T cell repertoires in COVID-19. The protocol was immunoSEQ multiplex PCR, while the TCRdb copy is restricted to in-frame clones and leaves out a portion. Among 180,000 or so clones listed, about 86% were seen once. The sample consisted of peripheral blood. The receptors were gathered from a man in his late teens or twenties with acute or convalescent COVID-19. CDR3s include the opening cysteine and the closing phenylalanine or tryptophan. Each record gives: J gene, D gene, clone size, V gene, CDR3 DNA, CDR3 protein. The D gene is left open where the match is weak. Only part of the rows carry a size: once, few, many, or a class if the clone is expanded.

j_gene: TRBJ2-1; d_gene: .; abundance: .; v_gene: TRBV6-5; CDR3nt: TGTGCCAGCAGTTACTCGTCTGGAGGCTGGGAGCAGTTCTTC; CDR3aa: CASSYSSGGWEQFF
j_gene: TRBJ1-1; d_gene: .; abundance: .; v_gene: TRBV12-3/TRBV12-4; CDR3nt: TGTGCCAGCAGTTTAGGCGGGAGAACTGAAGCTTTCTTT; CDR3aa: CASSLGGRTEAFF
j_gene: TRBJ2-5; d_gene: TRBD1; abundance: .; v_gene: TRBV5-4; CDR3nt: TGTGCCAGCAGCCCCGGGACAGCGAAAGAGACCCAGTACTTC; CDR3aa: CASSPGTAKETQYF
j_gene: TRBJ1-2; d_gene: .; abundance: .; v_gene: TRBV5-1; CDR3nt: TGCGCCAGCAGCTTAACAGGAAACCTTGGCTACACCTTC; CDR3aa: CASSLTGNLGYTF
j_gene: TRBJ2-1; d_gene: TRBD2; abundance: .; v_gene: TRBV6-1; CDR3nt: TGTGCCAGCAGTGAAGGGTCTAGCGGGGCGGGGACCTACAATGAGCAGTTCTTC; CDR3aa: CASSEGSSGAGTYNEQFF
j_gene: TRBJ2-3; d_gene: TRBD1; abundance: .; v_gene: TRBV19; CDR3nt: TGTGCCAGTAGTCGAGGACAGGGGAGGAGCGAGCATACGCAGTATTTT; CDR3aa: CASSRGQGRSEHTQYF
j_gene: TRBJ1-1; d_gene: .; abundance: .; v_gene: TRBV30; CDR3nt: TGTGCCTGTAACAGGGTTCCTGAAGCTTTCTTT; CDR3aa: CACNRVPEAFF
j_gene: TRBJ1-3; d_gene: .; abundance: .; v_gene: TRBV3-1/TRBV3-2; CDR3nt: TGTGCCAGCAGCCCCCCATCGGGACTTGGAAACACCATATATTTT; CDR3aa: CASSPPSGLGNTIYF
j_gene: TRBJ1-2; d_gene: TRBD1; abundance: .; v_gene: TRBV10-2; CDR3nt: TGCGCCAGCAGTCGGGGACAGGGCAACTATGGCTACACCTTC; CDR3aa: CASSRGQGNYGYTF
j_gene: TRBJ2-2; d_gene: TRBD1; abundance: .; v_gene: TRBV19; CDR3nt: TGTGCCAGTAGTATAAAGAGGGGGCATAGCGGGGAGCTGTTTTTT; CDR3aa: CASSIKRGHSGELFF
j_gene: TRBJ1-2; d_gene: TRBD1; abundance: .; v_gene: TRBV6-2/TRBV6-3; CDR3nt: TGTGCCAGCAGTTACCCGACAGGGGTTTATGGCTACACCTTC; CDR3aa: CASSYPTGVYGYTF
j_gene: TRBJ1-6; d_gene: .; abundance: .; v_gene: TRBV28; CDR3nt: TGTGCCAGCAGCCAGGGACTCGGTAGTTCACCCCTCCACTTT; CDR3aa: CASSQGLGSSPLHF
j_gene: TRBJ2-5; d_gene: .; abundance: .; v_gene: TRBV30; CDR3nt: TGTGCCTGGAGCCCAGGGGCAGGCCTCCAAGAGACCCAGTACTTC; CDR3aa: CAWSPGAGLQETQYF
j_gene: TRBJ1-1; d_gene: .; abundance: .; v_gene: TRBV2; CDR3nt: TGTGCCAGCAGTCCGGACAGAGCGAACACTGAAGCTTTCTTT; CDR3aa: CASSPDRANTEAFF
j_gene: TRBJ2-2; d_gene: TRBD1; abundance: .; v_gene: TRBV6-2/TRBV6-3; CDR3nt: TGTGCCAGCGGTTTGGGGACAGGGGAAGCCGGGGAGCTGTTTTTT; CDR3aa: CASGLGTGEAGELFF
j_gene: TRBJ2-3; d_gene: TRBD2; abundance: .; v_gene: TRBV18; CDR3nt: TGTGCCAGCTCACAGCGGGAGGGGCTAACAGATACGCAGTATTTT; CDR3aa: CASSQREGLTDTQYF
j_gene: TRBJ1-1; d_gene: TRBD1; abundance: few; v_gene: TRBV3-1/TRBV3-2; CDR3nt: TGTGCCAGCAGCAACCCTCGGTCAGGGGGAGCTTTCTTT; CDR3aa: CASSNPRSGGAFF
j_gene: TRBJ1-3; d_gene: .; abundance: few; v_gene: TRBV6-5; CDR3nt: TGTGCCAGCAAAAATCATGGGAGCTCTGGAAACACCATATATTTT; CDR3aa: CASKNHGSSGNTIYF
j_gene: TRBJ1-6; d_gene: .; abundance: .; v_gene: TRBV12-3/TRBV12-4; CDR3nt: TGTGCCAGCAGTACAGATTATAATTCACCCCTCCACTTT; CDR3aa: CASSTDYNSPLHF
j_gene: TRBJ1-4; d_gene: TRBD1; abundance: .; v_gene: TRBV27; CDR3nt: TGTGCCAGCAGGCCCAGGACAGGGGGGTCAACTAATGAAAAACTGTTTTTT; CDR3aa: CASRPRTGGSTNEKLFF
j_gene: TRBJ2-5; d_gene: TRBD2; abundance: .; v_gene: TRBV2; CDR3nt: TGTGCCAGCAACATTGGGACTAGCAGATCCCAAGAGACCCAGTACTTC; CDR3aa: CASNIGTSRSQETQYF
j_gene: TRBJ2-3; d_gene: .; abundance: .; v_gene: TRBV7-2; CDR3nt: TGTGCCAGCAGCAAGGTCGGGGGTGATACGCAGTATTTT; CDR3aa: CASSKVGGDTQYF
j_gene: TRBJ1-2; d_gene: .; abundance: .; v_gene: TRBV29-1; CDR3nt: TGCAGCGTTGTCACAGGGATTAACTACACCTTC; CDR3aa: CSVVTGINYTF
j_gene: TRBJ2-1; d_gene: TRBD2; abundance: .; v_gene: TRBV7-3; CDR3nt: TGTGCCAGCAGCGACCCTAGCGGGGGCAACCATGGGGAGCAGTTCTTC; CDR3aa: CASSDPSGGNHGEQFF